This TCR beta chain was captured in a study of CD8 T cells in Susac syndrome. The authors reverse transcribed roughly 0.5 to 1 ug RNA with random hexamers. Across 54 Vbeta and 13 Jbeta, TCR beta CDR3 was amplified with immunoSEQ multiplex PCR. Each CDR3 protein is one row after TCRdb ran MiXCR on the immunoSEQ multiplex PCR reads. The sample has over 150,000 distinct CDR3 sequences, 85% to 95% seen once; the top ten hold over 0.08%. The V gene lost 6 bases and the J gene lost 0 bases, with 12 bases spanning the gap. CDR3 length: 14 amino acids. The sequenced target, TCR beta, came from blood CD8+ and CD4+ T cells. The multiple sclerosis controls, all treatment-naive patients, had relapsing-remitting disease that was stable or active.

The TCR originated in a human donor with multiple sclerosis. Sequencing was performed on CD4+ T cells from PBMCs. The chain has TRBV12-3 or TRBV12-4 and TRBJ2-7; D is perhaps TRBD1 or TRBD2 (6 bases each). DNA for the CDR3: TGTGCCAGCAGCCGAGGGGGGAGCTCCTACGAGCAGTACTTC. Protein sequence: CASSRGGSSYEQYF.